The following is a T cell receptor (beta chain) sequence with its context. Its antigen is undetermined. CDR1 MDHEN and CDR2 SYDVKM come from the germline V gene. This CDR3 spans 14 amino acids. J was trimmed by 2 bases and V by 3 bases; bases with no gene match: 4. This specimen comes from a study of cytomegalovirus exposure and HLA in healthy donors. Whole-study results and caveats: Subsequent analysis showed first-cohort TCR clusters tending to co-occur in some 110 validation repertoires. Among TCR beta chains, those listed as cytomegalovirus-associated numbered fewer than 200.

The donors were members of the validation cohort, which comprised roughly 130 subjects and was separate from the first cohort of roughly 700 subjects. Here immunoSEQ multiplex PCR was the method, and the copy in TCRdb shows in-frame clones only, minus some. The table shows more than 50,000 clones, with roughly nine tenths occurring only once. The rearrangement uses TRBV28 and TRBJ2-7; 7 bases agree with TRBD1. The clonotype comes from a woman in her 30s in good health and CMV-seronegative. The sequencing sample was made of PBMCs. The DNA of the CDR3 is TGTGCCAGCAGTTTCAGGGGGATAACCTACGAGCAGTACTTC. Translating it yields CASSFRGITYEQYF.